The 30 T cell receptor beta chains in this list originate from one sample, sequenced in a study of lymphopenia after photon versus proton radiotherapy (dated by TCRdb to between 2018 and 2021). The receptor library was made with the immunoSEQ multiplex PCR assay. The immuneACCESS repertoire file appears here via TCRdb, limited to in-frame rearrangements. These files lack a portion of the clones; in checked studies, under half of the deficit traces to unresolved V genes, and the cause of the others is not known. Present in this sample are approximately 66,000 clones, roughly 86% of which were seen just once. Of the sample, 2% to 3% is held by the ten largest clones. The input for sequencing was peripheral blood, taken from a patient treated with photon-based radiotherapy. The receptors were gathered from a man aged 35-49 years with gastric cancer.

V is TRBV29-1 and J is TRBJ1-2, with 10 bases identical to TRBD1. The CDR3 loop spans 13 amino acids. J gave up 3 bases and V 7 bases, and 5 bases lay outside the gene matches. CDR1 is SQVTM and CDR2 is ANQGSEA in the germline V gene. CDR3 amino acids: CSGGQGTDYGYTF. CDR3 in DNA: TGCAGCGGGGGACAGGGGACCGACTATGGCTACACCTTC.

The V call is TRBV20-1, the J call TRBJ2-1; D unresolved. The ends were cut back, 0 bases at V and 9 bases at J, with 6 bases in the middle. The length of the CDR3 is 11 residues. The germline CDR1 and CDR2 sequences are DFQATT and SNEGSKA (reference sequence). The CDR3 loop is CSARDLGEQFF. CDR3 bases: TGCAGTGCTAGAGATCTGGGTGAGCAGTTCTTC.

The J gene is TRBJ1-2, the V gene TRBV7-8; a possible D gene is TRBD1 (5 bases). CDR1 is SGHVS, CDR2 FQNEAQ, per germline. The V end was cut by 3 bases, the J end by 0 bases, with 8 bases between. The CDR3 consists of 14 residues. The CDR3 loop reads CASSFGDANYGYTF. CDR3 DNA sequence: TGTGCCAGCAGCTTCGGGGACGCTAACTATGGCTACACCTTC.

The chain carries TRBV5-6 and TRBJ1-2, with D maybe TRBD1 (6 bases). V was clipped by 4 bases and J by 3 bases, with 10 bases between them. This CDR3 is 13 amino acids long. The germline gives CDR1 SGHDT, CDR2 YYEEEE. Here the CDR3 DNA reads TGTGCCAGCAGCGGGGGCCGTGACTATGGCTACACCTTC. As protein: CASSGGRDYGYTF.

This chain connects TRBV2 to TRBJ2-7; a weak D match, TRBD1 (5 bases). The CDR3 extends over 14 amino acids. Trimming stripped 3 bases from V and 2 bases from J, with 11 bases between. CDR1 is SNHLY and CDR2 is FYNNEI in the germline V gene. The CDR3 loop reads CASSELDSPYEQYF. In nucleotides, the CDR3 is TGTGCCAGCAGTGAGTTAGACAGCCCCTACGAGCAGTACTTC.

The J gene is TRBJ1-4, the V gene TRBV5-1, with D perhaps TRBD1 (5 bases). This CDR3 is built from 14 residues. In germline, CDR1 is SGHRS, CDR2 YFSETQ. V was shortened by 0 bases and J by 8 bases, with 11 bases between the two germline ends. CDR3 loop: CASSLGQRQEKLFF. CDR3 nucleotides: TGCGCCAGCAGCTTGGGACAGCGTCAGGAAAAACTGTTTTTT.

The genes are TRBV5-1 and TRBJ2-1, with D perhaps TRBD1 (6 bases). The CDR3 extends over 17 amino acids. From germline, CDR1 is SGHRS and CDR2 YFSETQ. V was trimmed by 5 bases and J by 2 bases, leaving 20 bases between them. The CDR3: CASSQRQGPRAYNEQFF. CDR3 in DNA: TGCGCCAGCAGTCAACGCCAGGGGCCTAGGGCCTACAATGAGCAGTTCTTC.

The gene calls are TRBV5-5 and TRBJ1-6; D is unclear. Germline values: CDR1 SGHKS, CDR2 YYEKEE (reference sequence). Trimming removed 1 base from V and 0 bases from J, with 5 bases in between. The CDR3 has 15 residues. This CDR3 reads CASSLQSSYNSPLHF. CDR3 bases: TGTGCCAGCAGCTTGCAGAGCTCCTATAATTCACCCCTCCACTTT. Filled out from reference TRBV5-5 and TRBJ1-6, the complete variable domain reads DAGVTQSPTHLIKTRGQQVTLRCSPISGHKSVSWYQQVLGQGPQFIFQYYEKEERGRGNFPDRFSARQFPNYSSELNVNALLLGDSALYLCASSLQSSYNSPLHFGNGTRLTVT.

This rearrangement joins TRBV23-1 to TRBJ1-5, with 11 nucleotides matching TRBD1. TRBV23-1 belongs to the ORF category, with a function that is uncertain. The junction had 11 bases not matched to a gene; V was cut back by 3 bases and J by 1 base. The CDR3 contains 19 residues. CDR3 sequence: CASSHPGQGAKGSNQPQHF. The CDR3 DNA reads as TGCGCCAGCAGTCATCCCGGACAGGGGGCCAAGGGAAGCAATCAGCCCCAGCATTTT.

CDR3 sequence (DNA): TGTGCCAGCAGTACCCAGGGGGGGCCTTACGAGCAGTACTTC. It encodes CASSTQGGPYEQYF. The chain recombines TRBV28 with TRBJ2-7, with D perhaps given as TRBD1 or TRBD2 (7 bases each). CDR1 and CDR2 from the germline V gene are MDHEN and SYDVKM. The V end was cut by 5 bases, the J end by 4 bases, with 15 bases between. The CDR3 consists of 14 residues.

The J gene is TRBJ2-2, the V gene TRBV7-6; 12 bases align to TRBD2. The CDR3 contains 16 residues. Germline V lookup: CDR1 SGHVS, CDR2 FNYEAQ. The junction had 8 bases not matched to a gene; V was cut back by 5 bases and J by 7 bases. This CDR3 reads CASSPSGGAFVGELFF. The CDR3 bases are TGTGCCAGCAGCCCTAGCGGGGGGGCCTTTGTCGGGGAGCTGTTTTTT.

The rearrangement links TRBV5-4 to TRBJ2-3; no clear D. This CDR3 region has 14 residues. The V and J ends lost 1 base and 2 bases respectively, with 8 bases between them. Germline V lookup: CDR1 SGHNT, CDR2 YYREEE (reference sequence). CDR3 DNA: TGTGCCAGCAGCTTGCTGGGGATCACAGATACGCAGTATTTT. This codes for CASSLLGITDTQYF.

The rearrangement uses TRBV2 and TRBJ2-3; D is uncertain. The germline gives CDR1 SNHLY, CDR2 FYNNEI. This CDR3 is built from 11 residues. V was shortened by 8 bases and J by 2 bases, with 5 bases between the two germline ends. CDR3 bases: TGTGCCAGCTGGAACACAGATACGCAGTATTTT. Encoded protein: CASWNTDTQYF.

The rearrangement joins TRBV4-1 to TRBJ1-3; D is unresolved. Germline CDR1 reads MGHRA; CDR2 reads YSYEKL. The CDR3 spans 17 residues. The germline V and J ends were trimmed by 0 bases and 0 bases, with 12 bases remaining between them. CDR3 protein: CASSQELTLSSGNTIYF. The CDR3 region has the DNA TGCGCCAGCAGCCAAGAGCTGACCTTGAGCTCTGGAAACACCATATATTTT.

The V gene is TRBV14, the J gene TRBJ2-3; TRBD1 matches 7 bases. This CDR3 contains 14 residues. From germline, CDR1 is SGHDN and CDR2 FVKESK. After removal of 4 bases from V and 2 bases from J, the junction contained 3 bases not matched to a gene. The CDR3, as DNA: TGTGCCAGCAGCCGACAGGGCTTCACAGATACGCAGTATTTT. Amino acids: CASSRQGFTDTQYF.

This clone was seen once. The chain uses TRBV19 and TRBJ1-5; D might be TRBD1 (6 bases). V was clipped by 4 bases and J by 10 bases, with 14 bases between them. The CDR3 sequence is 13 residues long. Germline CDR1 and CDR2: LNHDA and SQIVND (reference sequence). This CDR3 is CASSTQVGAPQHF. The CDR3, as DNA: TGTGCCAGTAGTACGCAGGTGGGGGCTCCCCAGCATTTT.

This chain uses TRBV10-3 with TRBJ2-3; TRBD2 agrees at 13 bases. The CDR3 is 16 amino acids. After removal of 3 bases from V and 1 base from J, the junction contained 1 base not matched to a gene. The germline CDR1 and CDR2 sequences are ENHRY and SYGVKD. CDR3 sequence: CAISDGLAGGTDTQYF. CDR3 coding DNA: TGTGCCATCAGTGATGGACTAGCGGGGGGCACAGATACGCAGTATTTT.

This clone was counted a few times. This chain joins TRBV2 and TRBJ2-5; the D gene is possibly TRBD1 (6 bases). With 0 bases removed from V and 3 bases from J, the gap between germline ends came to 11 bases. The CDR3 contains 15 residues. Germline V gene sequence: CDR1 SNHLY, CDR2 FYNNEI. This chain's CDR3 is CASSEALTGEETQYF. As DNA, the CDR3 is TGTGCCAGCAGTGAAGCCCTGACAGGAGAAGAGACCCAGTACTTC.

J is TRBJ1-3 and V is TRBV5-1; 9 bases line up with TRBD1. V lost 4 bases, J lost 4 bases, and 6 bases stayed unmatched. CDR3 length: 15 amino acids. The V gene's germline CDR1 is SGHRS and CDR2 YFSETQ. CDR3 bases: TGCGCCAGCAGCCCTGGGACAGGGACAGGAAACACCATATATTTT. It specifies CASSPGTGTGNTIYF.

This clone has only a few counts. This chain links TRBV27 with TRBJ2-7; perhaps TRBD1 as D (5 bases). Germline CDR1 reads MNHEY; CDR2 reads SMNVEV (reference sequence). The CDR3 covers 17 residues. V was shortened by 0 bases and J by 4 bases, with 19 bases between the two germline ends. The DNA for the CDR3 is TGTGCCAGCAGTTTATCGGCGCCGGACACTGGAAGTTACGAGCAGTACTTC. Amino acids: CASSLSAPDTGSYEQYF.

The sample holds one count of this clone. The chain combines TRBV2 with TRBJ2-7; 7 bases are shared with TRBD1. The CDR3 length is 13 residues. Germline V lookup: CDR1 SNHLY, CDR2 FYNNEI. V trimming: 4 bases; J trimming: 2 bases; junction bases outside the gene matches: 2. The CDR3 sequence: CASSGQGPYEQYF. The CDR3 DNA reads as TGTGCCAGCAGTGGACAGGGCCCCTACGAGCAGTACTTC.

The rearrangement links TRBV19 to TRBJ1-1; TRBD1 is a possible D gene (5 bases). The CDR3 runs to 15 residues. Germline assignment: CDR1 LNHDA and CDR2 SQIVND (reference sequence). V lost 5 bases and J lost 6, with 19 bases in between. Here the CDR3 DNA reads TGTGCCAGTAGTCACCGAAGGGGCGAGAGGGCTGAAGCTTTCTTT. Residues: CASSHRRGERAEAFF.

The rearrangement uses TRBV18 and TRBJ2-7, with 8 bases aligning to TRBD1. Germline lookup yields CDR1 KGHSH and CDR2 LQKENI. V lost 4 bases, J lost 0 bases, and 2 bases stayed unmatched. CDR3 length: 14 residues. The CDR3 DNA is TGTGCCAGCTCACGGGACAGGAGCTCCTACGAGCAGTACTTC. It is translated as CASSRDRSSYEQYF.

The rearrangement uses TRBV19 and TRBJ1-2; 8 bases fit TRBD1. Per germline, CDR1 LNHDA and CDR2 SQIVND (reference sequence). Unmatched junction bases numbered 15, after V lost 10 bases and J lost 5 bases. CDR3 length: 15 amino acids. DNA of the CDR3: TGTGCCACACACTCAGGGGGCGGGAGCCCTTATGGCTACACCTTC. The encoded protein is CATHSGGGSPYGYTF. Combining the CDR3 with reference TRBV19 and TRBJ1-2 gives the whole variable domain DGGITQSPKYLFRKEGQNVTLSCEQNLNHDAMYWYRQDPGQGLRLIYYSQIVNDFQKGDIAEGYSVSREKKESFPLTVTSAQKNPTAFYLCATHSGGGSPYGYTFGSGTRLTVV.

The chain couples TRBV14 to TRBJ2-5; D unclear. The germline gives CDR1 SGHDN, CDR2 FVKESK. The CDR3 is 15 amino acids. V lost 2 bases to trimming and J lost 0 bases, with 10 bases between them. Here the CDR3 reads CASSQTSWNQETQYF. The CDR3 DNA follows: TGTGCCAGCAGCCAAACCTCGTGGAACCAAGAGACCCAGTACTTC.

The chain joins TRBV4-2 to TRBJ2-3; possible D gene TRBD2, 6 bases. Germline values: CDR1 LGHNA, CDR2 YNFKEQ. The CDR3 is 15 residues long. The V and J ends lost 1 base and 2 bases respectively, with 10 bases between them. The CDR3 DNA reads TGTGCCAGCAGCCAAGCGGAGGGAGACACAGATACGCAGTATTTT. Its protein is CASSQAEGDTDTQYF.

V is TRBV18 and J is TRBJ2-3, with TRBD1 matching 9 bases. The CDR3 has 15 amino acids. V trimming: 6 bases; J trimming: 4 bases; junction bases outside the gene matches: 8. Germline values: CDR1 KGHSH, CDR2 LQKENI. The CDR3 DNA reads as TGTGCCAGCTCGCCTGGACAGGGGAGGGCAGATACGCAGTATTTT. Its translation: CASSPGQGRADTQYF.

The V and J genes are TRBV27 and TRBJ1-2; possible D gene TRBD1, 6 bases. In germline, CDR1 is MNHEY, CDR2 SMNVEV (reference sequence). V was pared by 0 bases and J by 6 bases, with 14 bases between. The CDR3 is made up of 15 amino acids. The DNA for the CDR3 is TGTGCCAGCAGTTTATCCCCCACAGGGATGAATGGCTACACCTTC. Its translation: CASSLSPTGMNGYTF.

This chain connects TRBV29-1 to TRBJ2-2; D not certain. Germline lookup yields CDR1 SQVTM and CDR2 ANQGSEA. The CDR3 has 14 residues. V was shortened by 4 bases and J by 1 base, with 10 bases between the two germline ends. The CDR3 region is CSVGHLGNTGELFF. The DNA for the CDR3 is TGCAGCGTTGGCCACCTCGGGAACACCGGGGAGCTGTTTTTT.

The chain joins TRBV7-3 to TRBJ2-2; perhaps TRBD1 as D (6 bases). This CDR3 is 16 amino acids long. Germline assignment: CDR1 SGHTA and CDR2 FQGTGA. V was shortened by 5 bases and J by 4 bases, with 17 bases between the two germline ends. CDR3 amino acids: CASSLPRGAGTGELFF. The CDR3 DNA reads as TGTGCCAGCAGCCTACCCAGGGGAGCAGGCACCGGGGAGCTGTTTTTT.